Listed below are T cell receptor beta chains from one sample, sequenced in a study of T cells in localized non-small cell lung cancer. Generated by immunoSEQ multiplex PCR, the TCRdb table keeps only in-frame clones and is missing some. Among some 1,600 clones listed, more than 20% were seen once. The sample in question was normal lung tissue next to the tumor, obtained before any cancer treatment. These receptors came from a male donor aged 60 or older with stage I lung adenocarcinoma. CDR3s include the opening cysteine and the closing phenylalanine or tryptophan. D genes are given only for firm matches. Expanded clones are given a class, and other clones once, few, many or no size at all.

V	size	D	J	CDR3	DNA
TRBV19	large	-	TRBJ2-1	CASSIQPIGQVYNEQFF	TGTGCCAGTAGTATTCAGCCAATCGGTCAGGTATACAATGAGCAGTTCTTC
TRBV29-1	-	TRBD2	TRBJ2-2	CSAVGREAGELFF	TGCAGCGCCGTCGGGCGGGAGGCCGGGGAGCTGTTTTTT
TRBV11-3	medium-sized	-	TRBJ2-2	CASSLGLARTGELFF	TGTGCCAGCAGCTTAGGCCTAGCCCGAACCGGGGAGCTGTTTTTT
TRBV18	-	-	TRBJ1-2	CASSPQNYGYTF	TGTGCCAGCTCACCACAAAACTATGGCTACACCTTC
TRBV28	-	TRBD1	TRBJ2-7	CASFGTVAYEQYF	TGTGCCAGCTTTGGGACAGTTGCCTACGAGCAGTACTTC
TRBV11-3	few	-	TRBJ2-5	CASSFGRGYETQYF	TGTGCCAGCAGCTTCGGAAGGGGGTATGAGACCCAGTACTTC
TRBV9	few	-	TRBJ2-3	CASSEAIHLEPTDTQYF	TGTGCCAGCAGTGAAGCTATACACCTCGAGCCAACAGATACGCAGTATTTT
TRBV19	-	-	TRBJ2-7	CASSMNGDHYEQYF	TGTGCCAGTAGTATGAACGGGGACCACTACGAGCAGTACTTC
TRBV9	-	-	TRBJ2-7	CASSVMTWDEQYF	TGTGCCAGCAGCGTAATGACCTGGGACGAGCAGTACTTC
TRBV11-3	-	-	TRBJ2-7	CASSFRDTSYEQYF	TGTGCCAGCAGCTTCCGGGACACCTCCTACGAGCAGTACTTC
TRBV28	-	-	TRBJ1-2	CASSPETGSANYGYTF	TGTGCCAGCAGTCCCGAGACAGGTTCAGCTAACTATGGCTACACCTTC
TRBV10-2	-	-	TRBJ2-2	CAITTGRTDTGELFF	TGCGCCATTACCACAGGGCGAACCGACACCGGGGAGCTGTTTTTT
TRBV6-8	medium-sized	-	TRBJ2-2	CASSYSTATLLFF	TGTGCCAGCAGTTACTCGACAGCGACACTGCTGTTTTTT
TRBV9	few	-	TRBJ2-1	CATLSGGSYNEQFF	TGTGCCACCCTTAGCGGAGGAAGCTACAATGAGCAGTTCTTC
TRBV28	-	-	TRBJ1-2	CASSLVPYGYTF	TGTGCCAGCAGTTTAGTCCCTTATGGCTACACCTTC
TRBV10-2	-	-	TRBJ2-5	CAITNRGGETQYF	TGCGCCATCACGAACAGGGGGGGAGAGACCCAGTACTTC
TRBV30	-	-	TRBJ2-7	CAWSVPGASYEQYF	TGTGCCTGGAGTGTACCCGGGGCCAGTTACGAGCAGTACTTC
TRBV6-8	medium-sized	-	TRBJ1-2	CASSYSEVYGYTF	TGTGCCAGCAGTTACTCAGAGGTCTATGGCTACACCTTC
TRBV11-3	few	-	TRBJ2-1	CASSLDPGAYNEQFF	TGTGCCAGCAGCTTAGATCCGGGAGCATACAATGAGCAGTTCTTC
TRBV28	once	TRBD1	TRBJ2-2	CASRRQGGVTGELFF	TGTGCCAGCAGAAGACAGGGGGGTGTCACCGGGGAGCTGTTTTTT
TRBV4-1	few	TRBD1	TRBJ2-1	CASSQGTGVTNEQFF	TGCGCCAGCAGCCAAGGGACAGGGGTGACGAATGAGCAGTTCTTC
TRBV6-8	medium-sized	TRBD2	TRBJ2-2	CASSYSDGTSGRHTGELFF	TGTGCCAGCAGTTACTCGGACGGGACTAGCGGACGACACACCGGGGAGCTGTTTTTT
TRBV4-1	few	TRBD1	TRBJ1-1	CASSHQTSGTGGTEAFF	TGCGCCAGCAGCCACCAAACCTCCGGGACAGGGGGGACTGAAGCTTTCTTT
TRBV25-1	-	-	TRBJ1-2	CASSESQTVTSNYGYTF	TGTGCCAGCAGTGAATCCCAGACCGTAACTAGTAACTATGGCTACACCTTC
TRBV11-3	few	TRBD2	TRBJ2-5	CASSHGLAGGGETQYF	TGTGCCAGCAGCCACGGACTAGCGGGGGGCGGGGAGACCCAGTACTTC
TRBV9	-	TRBD2	TRBJ2-5	CASRSGVGETQYF	TGTGCCAGCCGTAGCGGGGTGGGGGAGACCCAGTACTTC
TRBV19	-	-	TRBJ2-1	CASSIGVEQFF	TGTGCCAGTAGTATAGGAGTTGAGCAGTTCTTC
TRBV11-3	-	-	TRBJ2-5	CASSLGQGVFSETQYF	TGTGCCAGCAGCTTAGGTCAGGGAGTCTTCTCAGAGACCCAGTACTTC
TRBV28	-	TRBD1	TRBJ2-6	CASSLSFFEILRQGRSSGANVLTF	TGTGCCAGCAGTTTATCCTTTTTCGAGATTCTAAGACAGGGACGTAGCTCTGGGGCCAACGTCCTGACTTTC
TRBV18	once	-	TRBJ2-1	CASSRTDSWNEQFF	TGTGCCAGCTCACGAACCGACAGTTGGAATGAGCAGTTCTTC
TRBV6-8	medium-sized	-	TRBJ1-2	CASSTLGGSRSNYGYTF	TGTGCCAGCAGTACCCTAGGGGGGTCTAGGAGTAACTATGGCTACACCTTC
TRBV6-8	-	-	TRBJ2-3	CASSPRGASTDTQYF	TGTGCCAGCAGCCCACGGGGGGCTAGCACAGATACGCAGTATTTT
TRBV14	-	-	TRBJ1-4	CASSQLIGGGEKLFF	TGTGCCAGCAGCCAACTTATAGGGGGAGGAGAAAAACTGTTTTTT
TRBV28	few	TRBD1	TRBJ1-5	CASSLGQGSNQPQHF	TGTGCCAGCAGTTTGGGACAGGGTAGCAATCAGCCCCAGCATTTT
TRBV11-3	medium-sized	-	TRBJ1-2	CASSEGARSYGYTF	TGTGCCAGCAGCGAGGGCGCGAGGAGTTATGGCTACACCTTC
TRBV11-3	medium-sized	TRBD2	TRBJ2-7	CASSLRTSSYEQYF	TGTGCCAGCAGCTTGAGGACTAGCTCGTACGAGCAGTACTTC
TRBV30	few	-	TRBJ2-5	CAWKGQETQYF	TGTGCCTGGAAGGGCCAAGAGACCCAGTACTTC
TRBV6-8	-	-	TRBJ1-1	CASSPGGTSTEAFF	TGTGCCAGCAGCCCGGGTGGGACGAGCACTGAAGCTTTCTTT
TRBV29-1	-	TRBD2	TRBJ2-7	CSVEDRTSAYEQYF	TGCAGCGTTGAAGACCGGACTAGCGCCTACGAGCAGTACTTC
TRBV18	large	TRBD1	TRBJ1-5	CASSPPQDRDGPQHF	TGTGCCAGCTCACCACCTCAGGACAGGGACGGACCCCAGCATTTT
TRBV6-8	-	-	TRBJ1-5	CASQGADSYNQPQHF	TGTGCCAGCCAAGGGGCGGATTCTTACAATCAGCCCCAGCATTTT